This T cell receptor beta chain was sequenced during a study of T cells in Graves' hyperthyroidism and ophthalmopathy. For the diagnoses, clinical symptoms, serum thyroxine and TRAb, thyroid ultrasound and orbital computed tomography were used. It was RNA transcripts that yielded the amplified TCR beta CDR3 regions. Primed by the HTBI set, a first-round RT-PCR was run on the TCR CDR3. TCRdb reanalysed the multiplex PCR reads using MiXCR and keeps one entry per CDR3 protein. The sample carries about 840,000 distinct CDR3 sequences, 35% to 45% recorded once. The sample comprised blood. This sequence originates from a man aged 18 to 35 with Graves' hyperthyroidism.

CDR3 amino acids: CSAEGGRTEAFF. The CDR3 nucleotides are TGCAGCGCCGAAGGAGGACGGACTGAAGCTTTCTTT. The chain employs TRBV29-1 and TRBJ1-1; D remains ambiguous. CDR1 SQVTM and CDR2 ANQGSEA come from the germline V gene. Trimming cost V 7 bases and J 5 bases, with 14 bases left between them. This CDR3 contains 12 residues. The complete variable domain, with remaining parts taken from reference TRBV29-1 and TRBJ1-1, reads SAVISQKPSRDICQRGTSLTIQCQVDSQVTMMFWYRQQPGQSLTLIATANQGSEATYESGFVIDKFPISRPNLTFSTLTVSNMSPEDSSIYLCSAEGGRTEAFFGQGTRLTVV.